Listed below are T cell receptor beta chains from one sample, sequenced in a study of cytomegalovirus exposure and HLA in healthy donors. Clones were sequenced by immunoSEQ multiplex PCR, and TCRdb holds only the in-frame ones, with some missing. There are over 140,000 clones in the sample; 70% to 85% occur only once, and 1.4% lies in the top ten. Sequencing was done on a sample of PBMCs. All receptors come from a man under 40 in good health and CMV-seropositive. Both conserved end residues are part of each CDR3. D genes are given only for firm matches. A row's size may be missing; if present it is once, few, many or a size class.

CDR3 DNA,CDR3 protein,clone size,D gene,J gene,V gene
TGTGCCAGCAGTTACGGGGGCCCTAATTCACCCCTCCACTTT,CASSYGGPNSPLHF,.,.,TRBJ1-6,TRBV6-5
TGTGCCAGCAGCCCTGGACTAGCGGGAGTGGATACGCAGTATTTT,CASSPGLAGVDTQYF,.,TRBD2,TRBJ2-3,TRBV7-7
TGCGCCAGCAGCGATGGAGTGCAGTCGGGATCCTACGAGCAGTACTTC,CASSDGVQSGSYEQYF,.,.,TRBJ2-7,TRBV5-1
TGTGCCAGCAGTTTCCTAATCAGGGACAGGGGTTTAGGGGCCGGGGAGCTGTTTTTT,CASSFLIRDRGLGAGELFF,.,TRBD1,TRBJ2-2,TRBV28
TGTGCCAGCAGCGTAGGCGGACAGGCATCTAACTATGGCTACACCTTC,CASSVGGQASNYGYTF,few,TRBD1,TRBJ1-2,TRBV9
TGTGCCAGCAGCGTGGGACAGCTCAGTGGAAACACCATATATTTT,CASSVGQLSGNTIYF,.,TRBD1,TRBJ1-3,TRBV9
TGTGCCAGCAGTGAAGCATACAGCAGGCAGTACTTC,CASSEAYSRQYF,few,.,TRBJ2-5,TRBV2
TGTGCCAGCAGTGACAGGGGGCGAACTGAAGCTTTCTTT,CASSDRGRTEAFF,few,TRBD1,TRBJ1-1,TRBV6-1
TGTGCCAGCAGCTCCAGCGCAGGGGTTTACACCGGGGAGCTGTTTTTT,CASSSSAGVYTGELFF,.,.,TRBJ2-2,TRBV7-2
TGCGCCAGCAGCTTGGCCCTAGCGGGAGGAACCACAGATACGCAGTATTTT,CASSLALAGGTTDTQYF,.,TRBD2,TRBJ2-3,TRBV5-1
TGTGCCAGCAGCCCAAGGACTAGCGGGAGCCTTCTCGGGGAGCAGTTCTTC,CASSPRTSGSLLGEQFF,once,TRBD2,TRBJ2-1,TRBV6-4
TGTGCCAGCGAAAGCCACGAGCAGTACTTC,CASESHEQYF,.,.,TRBJ2-7,TRBV25-1
TGTGCCAGCAGTTGGGCCACGGAGCAGTTCTTC,CASSWATEQFF,.,.,TRBJ2-1,TRBV28
TGTGCCAGTAGTAGGTCCCCCACGGGGGATACGCAGTATTTT,CASSRSPTGDTQYF,.,.,TRBJ2-3,TRBV19
TGTGCCAGCAGTGAAGCGGACAGGGCCGCCTACGAGCAGTACTTC,CASSEADRAAYEQYF,.,TRBD1,TRBJ2-7,TRBV6-1
TGCGCCAGCGGAGGGACTAGCGGGGGCCAAGAGACCCAGTACTTC,CASGGTSGGQETQYF,.,TRBD2,TRBJ2-5,TRBV10-2
TGTGCCAGCAGTTACGCGGGTTACGAGCAGTACTTC,CASSYAGYEQYF,few,.,TRBJ2-7,TRBV6-5
TGTGCCAGCTCAAAGGGACAGAGCAATCAGCCCCAGCATTTT,CASSKGQSNQPQHF,.,TRBD1,TRBJ1-5,TRBV18
TGTGCCAGCAGTGGGCCGGGGGTAGAAGAACAGCCCCAGCATTTT,CASSGPGVEEQPQHF,.,.,TRBJ1-5,TRBV6-1
TGTGCCAGCAGCCAAGTTACTAGCGCGGGCAATGAGCAGTTCTTC,CASSQVTSAGNEQFF,.,TRBD2,TRBJ2-1,TRBV4-2
TGTGCCATCGCTCTGACAGGCGCCTATGGCTACACCTTC,CAIALTGAYGYTF,.,.,TRBJ1-2,TRBV6-1
TGTGCCAGCAGTTTGGGTGGGACAGTCTCCTACGAGCAGTACTTC,CASSLGGTVSYEQYF,.,TRBD1,TRBJ2-7,TRBV28
TGTGCCAGCAGCCCCGGGACAGGGGTCCGCGGAGAAAAACTGTTTTTT,CASSPGTGVRGEKLFF,.,TRBD1,TRBJ1-4,TRBV14
TGCGCCAGCAGCCAAGATCTTATACTAGCTTTCTCAGTCAATGAGCAGTTCTTC,CASSQDLILAFSVNEQFF,.,.,TRBJ2-1,TRBV4-1
TGCGCCAGCAGCGCGGGGGGCTACAACACCAATGAGCAGTTCTTC,CASSAGGYNTNEQFF,.,TRBD2,TRBJ2-1,TRBV10-1
TGTGCCAGCACTATTAGCGGAGATACGCAGTATTTT,CASTISGDTQYF,.,.,TRBJ2-3,TRBV28
TGTGCCAGCAGCCCGGTGGTGAACGGGGAGCTGTTTTTT,CASSPVVNGELFF,.,.,TRBJ2-2,TRBV7-8
TGTGCTAGTGCCTTAGATCAGCCCCAGCATTTT,CASALDQPQHF,.,.,TRBJ1-5,TRBV12-5
TGTGCCAGCAGCTCCGGGACAGTCTCCTACGAGCAGTACTTC,CASSSGTVSYEQYF,.,TRBD1,TRBJ2-7,TRBV5-6
TGCGCCAGCAGCCAAGCGACCGGGACTACCTACGAGCAGTACTTC,CASSQATGTTYEQYF,.,TRBD2,TRBJ2-7,TRBV4-1
TGTGCCAGCAGTTCCTCCGGGACAGGGGGCTACGAGCAGTACTTC,CASSSSGTGGYEQYF,.,TRBD1,TRBJ2-7,TRBV28
TGTGCCAGCAGTGTAAAGCGTGCTAACTATGGCTACACCTTC,CASSVKRANYGYTF,once,.,TRBJ1-2,TRBV28
TGTGCCAGTAGTAACCGCGGGACAGGGGTGGACCTCTCTGGGGCCAACGTCCTGACTTTC,CASSNRGTGVDLSGANVLTF,few,TRBD1,TRBJ2-6,TRBV19
TGTGCCAGCAGCTTAGGAGGGTTAAGAAACGAGCAGTACTTC,CASSLGGLRNEQYF,once,.,TRBJ2-7,TRBV7-3
TGTGCCAGCAGCCCGACTAGCGGGAGCAATGAGCAGTTCTTC,CASSPTSGSNEQFF,.,TRBD2,TRBJ2-1,TRBV7-2
TGTGCCAGCAGTTTGCAGATGAACACTGAAGCTTTCTTT,CASSLQMNTEAFF,.,.,TRBJ1-1,TRBV28
TGTGCCAGCCAGACTAGCGGGGGAGACTACGAGCAGTACTTC,CASQTSGGDYEQYF,.,TRBD2,TRBJ2-7,TRBV5-5
TGTGCCAGCTCCCAGCGGGAGGTCGAGGAGCAGTACTTC,CASSQREVEEQYF,.,TRBD2,TRBJ2-7,TRBV28
TGTGCCAGCAGTGACAGGGTTGGGGGCTACACCTTC,CASSDRVGGYTF,.,TRBD1,TRBJ1-2,TRBV5-5
TGTGCCAGCAGCCAAAACGCGGAGCAGTACTTC,CASSQNAEQYF,.,.,TRBJ2-7,TRBV7-2
TGTGCCAGCAGTTACGCAGGACAGGGAACGACCACTGAAGCTTTCTTT,CASSYAGQGTTTEAFF,.,TRBD1,TRBJ1-1,TRBV6-5
TGCGCCAGCAGCTTGGGACAGGCTAATCAGCCCCAGCATTTT,CASSLGQANQPQHF,.,.,TRBJ1-5,TRBV5-1
TGCGCCAGACCCCCTTTTAGATGTGGGACCCAGTACTTC,CARPPFRCGTQYF,.,.,TRBJ2-5,TRBV10-1
TGTGCCAGCAGCCAAGAGGAGGGGGCGTTTGGGGAGACCCAGTACTTC,CASSQEEGAFGETQYF,.,.,TRBJ2-5,TRBV4-2
TGTGCCTGGAGCGGTAGGACAGGGGTGGGGGAGCAGTACTTC,CAWSGRTGVGEQYF,.,TRBD1,TRBJ2-7,TRBV30
TGTGCCTGGAACCAGGGGGCGAAGAGGAATGAGCAGTTCTTC,CAWNQGAKRNEQFF,.,TRBD1,TRBJ2-1,TRBV30
TGTGCCAGCAGTGAAAGGGGTTCACGGGGGGCCCAGCATTTT,CASSERGSRGAQHF,few,.,TRBJ1-5,TRBV6-1